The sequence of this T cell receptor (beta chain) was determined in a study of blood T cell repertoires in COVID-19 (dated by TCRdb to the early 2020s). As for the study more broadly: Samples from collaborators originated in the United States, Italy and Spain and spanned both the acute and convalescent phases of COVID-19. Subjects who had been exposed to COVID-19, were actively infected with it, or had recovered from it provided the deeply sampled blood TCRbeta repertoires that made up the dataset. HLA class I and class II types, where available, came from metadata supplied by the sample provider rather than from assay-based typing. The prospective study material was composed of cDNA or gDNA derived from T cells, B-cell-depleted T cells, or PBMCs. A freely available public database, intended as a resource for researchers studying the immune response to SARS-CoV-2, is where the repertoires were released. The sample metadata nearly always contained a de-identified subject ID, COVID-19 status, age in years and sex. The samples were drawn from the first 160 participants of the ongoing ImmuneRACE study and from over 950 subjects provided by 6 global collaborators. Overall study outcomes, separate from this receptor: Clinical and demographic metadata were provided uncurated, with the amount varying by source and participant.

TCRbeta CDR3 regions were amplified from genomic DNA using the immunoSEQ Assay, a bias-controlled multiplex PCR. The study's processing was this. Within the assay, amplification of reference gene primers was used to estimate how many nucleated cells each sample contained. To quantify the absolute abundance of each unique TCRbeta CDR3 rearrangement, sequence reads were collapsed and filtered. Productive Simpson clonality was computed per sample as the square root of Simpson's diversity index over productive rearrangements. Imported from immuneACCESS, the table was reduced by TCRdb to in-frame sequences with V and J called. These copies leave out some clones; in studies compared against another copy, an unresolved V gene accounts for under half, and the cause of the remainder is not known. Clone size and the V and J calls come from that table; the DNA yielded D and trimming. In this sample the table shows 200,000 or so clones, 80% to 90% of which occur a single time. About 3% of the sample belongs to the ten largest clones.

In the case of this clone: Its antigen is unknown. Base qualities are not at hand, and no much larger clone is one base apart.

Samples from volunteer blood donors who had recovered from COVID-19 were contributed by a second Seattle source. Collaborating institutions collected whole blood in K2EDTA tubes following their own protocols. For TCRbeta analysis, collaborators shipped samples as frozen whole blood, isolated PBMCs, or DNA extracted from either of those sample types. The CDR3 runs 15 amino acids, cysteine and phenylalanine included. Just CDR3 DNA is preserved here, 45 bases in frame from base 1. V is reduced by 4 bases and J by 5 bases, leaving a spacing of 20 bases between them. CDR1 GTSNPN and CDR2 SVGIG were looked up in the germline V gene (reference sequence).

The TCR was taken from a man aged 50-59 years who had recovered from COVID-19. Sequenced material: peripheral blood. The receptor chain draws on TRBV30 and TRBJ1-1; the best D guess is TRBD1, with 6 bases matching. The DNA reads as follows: TGTGCCTGGACCACTTCCGGGGGGGCGCTTACTGAAGCTTTCTTT. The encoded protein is CAWTTSGGALTEAFF.